A selection of T cell receptor beta chains follows, all from one sample in a study of cytomegalovirus exposure and HLA in healthy donors. The method was immunoSEQ multiplex PCR; TCRdb's version includes in-frame clones alone and lacks a portion of them. The repertoire has 250,000 to 350,000 clones, around 90% of them found once; the top ten carry approximately 0.96%. The sample was PBMCs. These receptors all come from a man aged 30 to 45 in good health and CMV-seronegative. Each CDR3 is given with its conserved first and last residue. A D gene is named only where the DNA matches it firmly.

d_gene	v_gene	j_gene	CDR3aa
NA	TRBV6-6	TRBJ2-3	CASSFPSDTQYF
TRBD1	TRBV4-3	TRBJ2-1	CASSLGTGQYNEQFF
NA	TRBV28	TRBJ1-6	CASSERRSSYNSPLHF
TRBD1	TRBV4-1	TRBJ2-6	CASSLFGTGGSGANVLTF
TRBD1	TRBV27	TRBJ1-2	CASSKGQNYGYTF
NA	TRBV6-5	TRBJ2-2	CASSEGFRLFF
TRBD1	TRBV11-2	TRBJ1-3	CASSSTGSGNTIYF
TRBD2	TRBV2	TRBJ2-3	CASSDFAGVTDTQYF
TRBD2	TRBV7-8	TRBJ2-7	CASSLAASGALYEQYF
NA	TRBV15	TRBJ1-1	CATSRSQGTEAFF